This T cell receptor (beta chain) emerged from a study of shared clonotypes between healthy human individuals. Repertoires were generated with immunoSEQ multiplex PCR, while TCRdb's copy carries only in-frame clones and drops some. Seen here are approximately 1.5 million clones, 98% observed once, and the top ten hold 0.45%. Germline V gene sequence: CDR1 MDHEN, CDR2 SYDVKM. The trim removed 3 bases at V and 4 bases at J, leaving 12 bases unmatched. This CDR3 is built from 17 residues. The sequenced sample consisted of naive CD4+ T cells sorted from blood. The subset is: CD45RA+ positively selected. The chain is built from TRBV28 and TRBJ1-2, with 9 positions matching TRBD1. This TCR was recovered from a man between 25 and 39 years old in good health. For the CDR3, the DNA is TGTGCCAGCAGTTTCCCGGGGGGACAGGGTTCATTCTATGGCTACACCTTC. This sequence encodes CASSFPGGQGSFYGYTF.